These 14 T cell receptor beta chains share one sample of origin, sequenced in a study of breast tumors, draining lymph nodes, adjacent tissues listed by TCRdb under 2016. Libraries were constructed by multiplex PCR. Sequencing instrument: Illumina HiSeq 2000. The public reads were quality trimmed at Q25 with fastp and then assembled into clones with MiXCR by TCRdb, keeping productive beta chains. Merged by CDR3 protein, the rows form single entries marked with the most common genes and DNA. The sample profile shows 180,000 or so distinct CDR3 sequences; 33% of them were found once. The ten most abundant clones make up 3.8% of the sample. Lymph node samples were obtained from the axillary draining lymph nodes of breast cancer patients. The specimen was axillary lymph node tissue. Receptors originate from a female donor with breast cancer. Some clones in this sample may be carry-over from other donors' samples.

The chain recombines TRBV29-1 with TRBJ2-1, with TRBD2 matching 9 bases. This CDR3 has 14 amino acids. Germline loops: CDR1 SQVTM, CDR2 ANQGSEA. V lost 7 bases, J lost 8 bases, and 12 bases stayed unmatched. The CDR3 loop is CSARQVASGDEQFF. The CDR3 DNA reads as TGCAGCGCTAGACAGGTTGCTAGCGGGGATGAGCAGTTCTTC.

The rearrangement joins TRBV11-2 to TRBJ2-3; TRBD2 matches 11 bases. With 1 base clipped from V and 7 bases from J, the junction kept 10 bases outside the gene matches. CDR3 length equals 17 residues. CDR1 SGHAT and CDR2 FQNNGV come from the germline V gene. The CDR3 region has the DNA TGTGCCAGCAGCTTAGGGGGTAGCGGGGGGGCCAGATATACGCAGTATTTT. It yields the protein CASSLGGSGGARYTQYF.

This clonotype was recorded at least ten times. V gene TRBV4-1 combines with J gene TRBJ1-6; the D gene is possibly TRBD1 (5 bases). The germline V gene encodes CDR1 MGHRA and CDR2 YSYEKL. This CDR3 is built from 17 residues. The V end was cut by 0 bases, the J end by 6 bases, with 15 bases between. Written as DNA, the CDR3 is TGCGCCAGCAGCCAAGAAGGGGTCAGGAGTACTAATTCACCCCTCCACTTT. This encodes CASSQEGVRSTNSPLHF.

This clonotype appeared a single time. CDR3 DNA: TGTGCCAGCAGTGCCCCGGACAGGGTGGGTTATGGCTACACCTTC. This codes for CASSAPDRVGYGYTF. The gene calls are TRBV25-1 and TRBJ1-2; TRBD1 agrees at 8 bases. Germline CDR1 MGHDK, CDR2 SYGVNS. This CDR3 contains 15 residues. With V trimmed by 4 bases and J by 5 bases, 9 bases remained unmatched.

The sample holds a few counts of this clonotype. With a much larger clone just one base away, this may be a read error. The V call is TRBV20-1, the J call TRBJ1-2, with 7 bases lining up with TRBD1. CDR1 and CDR2 (germline): DFQATT, SNEGSKA (reference sequence). The CDR3 has 15 residues. With 2 bases clipped from V and 7 bases from J, the junction kept 13 bases outside the gene matches. The CDR3 protein is CSARSRSTGAGGYTF. CDR3 DNA: TGCAGTGCTAGATCGAGGTCTACAGGGGCGGGTGGCTACACCTTC.

V usage is TRBV7-3 and J usage is TRBJ2-3; D not resolved. The CDR3 has 15 amino acids. From germline, CDR1 is SGHTA and CDR2 FQGTGA. Trimming removed 5 bases from V and 0 bases from J, with 12 bases in between. The CDR3 loop reads CASSVGGVSTDTQYF. CDR3 coding DNA: TGTGCCAGCAGCGTTGGTGGGGTGAGCACAGATACGCAGTATTTT.

At least ten counts were recorded for this clonotype. The gene calls are TRBV11-3 and TRBJ2-1, with TRBD2 identical over 11 bases. The CDR3 contains 15 residues. From germline, CDR1 is SGHNT and CDR2 YENEEA. Trimming took 5 bases from V and 4 from J; bases not matched to a gene: 4. The CDR3 region has the DNA TGTGCCAGCAGCATCACTAGCGGGAGTTACAATGAGCAGTTCTTC. Translated: CASSITSGSYNEQFF.

In this sample, this clonotype turned up many times. CDR3 sequence: CASSTRNTYEQYF. The CDR3 nucleotides are TGTGCCAGCAGTACACGCAACACCTACGAGCAGTACTTC. The chain joins TRBV27 to TRBJ2-7; no reliable D call. This CDR3 has 13 residues. Germline V lookup: CDR1 MNHEY, CDR2 SMNVEV (reference sequence). Trimming shortened V by 5 bases and J by 2 bases, and 10 bases separated the two germline ends.

As regards this clonotype: The CDR3 carries no conserved terminal phenylalanine or tryptophan, so it likely arises from a read error. The chain carries TRBV20-1 and TRBJ1-5; D is possibly TRBD1 (5 bases). This CDR3 spans 14 amino acids. Germline assignment: CDR1 DFQATT and CDR2 SNEGSKA (reference sequence). CDR3 sequence reads: CSARGVNSNQPQHG. CDR3 nucleotide sequence: TGCAGTGCCAGAGGGGTTAATAGCAATCAGCCCCAGCATGGT.

This clonotype appeared a few times. No DNA is shown, since the ends of the CDR3 on it are uncertain; the CDR3 is the one TCRdb lists. V usage is TRBV7-5 and J usage is TRBJ1-6; the table calls TRBD1, which could not be checked here. TRBV7-5 is assigned pseudogene status. The CDR3 spans 20 amino acids, including both terminal residues. CDR3 amino acids: CISVPEAAGQGEFYNSPLHF.

This clonotype was counted a few times. Possible read error: a much larger clone is one base away. This chain connects TRBV20-1 to TRBJ2-5, with D perhaps given as TRBD1 or TRBD2 (5 bases each). The CDR3 covers 11 residues. Germline CDR1 reads DFQATT; CDR2 reads SNEGSKA (reference sequence). CDR3 loop: CSASGLGAQCF. The CDR3 nucleotides read TGCAGTGCTAGTGGCCTCGGGGCCCAGTGCTTC.

The chain has TRBV12-3 or TRBV12-4 and TRBJ1-2; D is possibly TRBD1 (6 bases). The CDR3 sequence is 16 residues long. Trimming took off 3 bases at V and 7 bases at J, with 21 bases between the two ends. CDR3 loop: CASSFDVGAGEVGYTF. CDR3 nucleotide sequence: TGTGCCAGCAGTTTCGATGTAGGGGCAGGGGAGGTTGGCTACACCTTC.

This clonotype has only a few counts. J is TRBJ2-7 and V is TRBV7-2; possibly TRBD1 or TRBD2 for D (6 bases each). The CDR3 runs 13 residues. Germline-derived CDR1 and CDR2 are SGHTA and FQGNSA. V was trimmed by 5 bases and J by 7 bases, leaving 15 bases between them. CDR3 protein: CASSQRGQREQYF. Written as DNA, the CDR3 is TGTGCCAGCAGCCAACGGGGGCAGAGGGAGCAGTACTTC. The variable domain in full, with the rest retrieved from reference TRBV7-2 and TRBJ2-7, is GAGVSQSPSNKVTEKGKDVELRCDPISGHTALYWYRQSLGQGLEFLIYFQGNSAPDKSGLPSDRFSAERTGGSVSTLTIQRTQQEDSAVYLCASSQRGQREQYFGPGTRLTVT.

This clonotype occurred many times. The DNA of the CDR3 is TGTGCCAGCTCACCAGAGGCTATCGATGGCTACACCTTC. Amino acid sequence: CASSPEAIDGYTF. The genes are TRBV18 and TRBJ1-2; D unclear. With 2 bases removed from V and 6 bases from J, the gap between germline ends came to 10 bases. In germline, CDR1 is KGHSH, CDR2 LQKENI. The CDR3 extends over 13 amino acids.